A single sample is the source of the 14 T cell receptor beta chains below, sequenced in a study of blood T cell repertoires in COVID-19. The protocol was immunoSEQ multiplex PCR, while the TCRdb copy is restricted to in-frame clones and leaves out a portion. The sample shows under 70,000 clones, around 90% of them seen only once. The material sequenced was peripheral blood. These receptors originate from a woman aged 60-70 years with COVID-19, enrolled during active disease.

This rearrangement joins TRBV28 to TRBJ2-1, with unresolved D. Germline V lookup: CDR1 MDHEN, CDR2 SYDVKM. The V gene lost 3 bases and the J gene lost 4 bases, with 13 bases spanning the gap. CDR3 size: 15 residues. CDR3 sequence reads: CASSFPNVVYNEQFF. DNA for the CDR3: TGTGCCAGCAGTTTCCCTAACGTGGTTTACAATGAGCAGTTCTTC.

The chain uses TRBV7-8 and TRBJ2-7; maybe TRBD1 (5 bases). The germline V and J ends were trimmed by 5 bases and 2 bases, with 16 bases remaining between them. CDR3 length equals 15 residues. Germline lookup yields CDR1 SGHVS and CDR2 FQNEAQ. CDR3 nucleotide sequence: TGTGCCAGCAGCCTACGAAGGGGAAAGGCCTACGAGCAGTACTTC. It specifies CASSLRRGKAYEQYF.

This clone was counted a single time. The chain employs TRBV10-3 and TRBJ2-7; D call uncertain. The germline V gene encodes CDR1 ENHRY and CDR2 SYGVKD. V was trimmed by 4 bases and J by 1 base, leaving 11 bases between them. The CDR3 loop spans 14 amino acids. The CDR3 is CAISVFAGSYEQYF. Here the CDR3 DNA reads TGTGCCATCAGTGTCTTTGCAGGTTCCTACGAGCAGTACTTC.

The chain has TRBV7-7 and TRBJ2-2, with 8 bases matching TRBD1. The germline V gene encodes CDR1 SSHAT and CDR2 FNYEAQ (reference sequence). V was clipped by 5 bases and J by 7 bases; unmatched bases: 9. This CDR3 contains 15 residues. CDR3 DNA: TGTGCCAGCAGCCAATCCGGGACAGGTGGCGGGGAGCTGTTTTTT. As protein: CASSQSGTGGGELFF.

V is TRBV4-1 and J is TRBJ2-1; D unresolved. In germline, CDR1 is MGHRA, CDR2 YSYEKL. V was cut by 6 bases and J by 8 bases, with 14 bases left in between. The CDR3 runs to 13 residues. The CDR3 DNA reads TGCGCCAGCAGTCGTAGATCAAACCATGAGCAGTTCTTC. Protein product: CASSRRSNHEQFF.

This clone was counted only a few times. The chain links TRBV19 to TRBJ1-5; weak D call: TRBD1 (6 bases). V lost 7 bases to trimming and J lost 2 bases, with 12 bases between them. The CDR3 is made up of 14 amino acids. Looked up from germline, CDR1 is LNHDA and CDR2 is SQIVND (reference sequence). CDR3 coding DNA: TGTGCCAGTACCTCGACAGGAGGCAATCAGCCCCAGCATTTT. This codes for CASTSTGGNQPQHF.

The rearrangement uses TRBV12-3 or TRBV12-4 and TRBJ2-3; TRBD2 might be the D (6 bases). The CDR3 is 12 residues long. V was cut by 4 bases and J by 4 bases, with 6 bases left in between. In DNA, the CDR3 is TGTGCCAGCAGTTCTAGCGCAGATACGCAGTATTTT. Translation gives CASSSSADTQYF.

The chain recombines TRBV7-8 with TRBJ1-2; TRBD1 is a possible D gene (6 bases). Germline values: CDR1 SGHVS, CDR2 FQNEAQ. Trimming took off 0 bases at V and 7 bases at J, with 18 bases between the two ends. The CDR3 runs to 16 residues. The CDR3 region has the DNA TGTGCCAGCAGCTTAGCCTACAGGGCCCGCATGGGTGGCTACACCTTC. Its protein product is CASSLAYRARMGGYTF.

The chain is built from TRBV4-3 and TRBJ1-4; 7 bases fit TRBD1. CDR3 length: 14 amino acids. J lost 8 bases, V lost 1 base, and 4 bases had no gene match. Germline loops: CDR1 LGHNA, CDR2 YSLEER. The CDR3: CASSQGQGWEKLFF. The CDR3 DNA reads TGCGCCAGCAGCCAAGGACAGGGTTGGGAAAAACTGTTTTTT.

This chain uses TRBV19 with TRBJ2-2, with 9 bases lining up with TRBD1. Germline lookup yields CDR1 LNHDA and CDR2 SQIVND (reference sequence). The CDR3 spans 14 residues. V trimming: 9 bases; J trimming: 5 bases; junction bases outside the gene matches: 7. The CDR3 reads CASTGQGNTGELFF. CDR3 bases: TGTGCCAGCACGGGACAGGGAAATACCGGGGAGCTGTTTTTT.

This chain links TRBV19 with TRBJ2-1; 11 positions match TRBD2. The CDR3 is 16 residues long. Trimming cost V 4 bases and J 6 bases; bases outside gene matches: 8. Germline loops: CDR1 LNHDA, CDR2 SQIVND (reference sequence). The CDR3 region has the DNA TGTGCCAGTAGTACGCTCTCTAGCGGGAGGAGCAATGAGCAGTTCTTC. Translation gives CASSTLSSGRSNEQFF.

The rearrangement joins TRBV19 to TRBJ2-7; 9 bases match TRBD1. CDR1 LNHDA and CDR2 SQIVND come from the germline V gene (reference sequence). V trimming: 2 bases; J trimming: 1 base; junction bases outside the gene matches: 9. The CDR3 has 17 amino acids. CDR3 DNA sequence: TGTGCCAGTAGTATAAGAAGGGGACAGGGACTTTCCTACGAGCAGTACTTC. It yields the protein CASSIRRGQGLSYEQYF. Using reference TRBV19 and TRBJ2-7 for the parts outside the CDR3, the full variable domain is DGGITQSPKYLFRKEGQNVTLSCEQNLNHDAMYWYRQDPGQGLRLIYYSQIVNDFQKGDIAEGYSVSREKKESFPLTVTSAQKNPTAFYLCASSIRRGQGLSYEQYFGPGTRLTVT.

This rearrangement joins TRBV28 to TRBJ2-5; maybe TRBD2 (6 bases). Germline lookup yields CDR1 MDHEN and CDR2 SYDVKM. V was clipped by 3 bases and J by 4 bases, with 18 bases between them. CDR3 length equals 16 residues. The CDR3 sequence is CASSFRGRPWGETQYF. CDR3 nucleotides: TGTGCCAGCAGTTTTCGGGGGAGGCCCTGGGGAGAGACCCAGTACTTC.

The V and J genes are TRBV7-8 and TRBJ2-3; 15 bases map to TRBD2. CDR1 SGHVS and CDR2 FQNEAQ come from the germline V gene. This CDR3 contains 17 residues. The V segment lost 5 bases and the J segment 2 bases; nucleotides outside the gene matches: 5. The CDR3 reads CASSPRTSGGATDTQYF. DNA for the CDR3: TGTGCCAGCAGCCCGAGGACTAGCGGGGGGGCCACAGATACGCAGTATTTT.